This is a list of T cell receptor beta chains from one sample in a study of T cells in Graves' hyperthyroidism and ophthalmopathy. TCRdb processed the multiplex PCR reads anew with MiXCR; each CDR3 protein has one entry. Of 450,000 to 700,000 distinct CDR3 sequences listed, about 43% were seen once; the top ten hold 15% to 20%. Sequencing was performed on peripheral blood or thyroid tissue (not recorded which). These TCRs come from an adult woman with Graves' disease, either hyperthyroidism or ophthalmopathy (not recorded which). The CDR3 runs from the conserved cysteine through the conserved F or W. D genes are given only for firm matches. The size field is filled for only some rows; it gives once, few, many or a size class.

many,TRBV5-1,-,TRBJ2-7,CASSARDSHRSYEQYF,TGCGCCAGCAGCGCCCGGGACTCCCACCGCTCCTACGAGCAGTACTTC
-,TRBV11-2,TRBD1,TRBJ1-1,CAKRGGDRGLRRAFF,TGTGCCAAAAGAGGGGGGGACAGGGGGCTTCGGAGAGCTTTCTTT
-,TRBV7-9,-,TRBJ1-2,CASSLGELIGYTF,TGTGCCAGCAGCTTAGGGGAGTTGATCGGCTACACCTTC
many,TRBV4-1,-,TRBJ1-2,CASSQGDATSYGYTF,TGCGCCAGCAGCCAAGGAGACGCGACCAGCTATGGCTACACCTTC
many,TRBV3-1,-,TRBJ2-7,CASSQGGGQRFSEQYF,TGTGCCAGCAGCCAAGGCGGCGGACAACGCTTTTCAGAGCAGTACTTC
many,TRBV19,TRBD1,TRBJ1-1,CASSEQGAVTEAFF,TGTGCCAGTAGCGAGCAGGGGGCCGTCACTGAAGCTTTCTTT
-,TRBV5-1,-,TRBJ2-5,CASSVGRIQETQYF,TGCGCCAGCAGCGTCGGACGGATACAAGAGACCCAGTACTTC
-,TRBV11-2,-,TRBJ1-6,CASSQATYSYNSPLHF,TGCGCCAGCAGCCAAGCAACCTACTCCTATAATTCACCCCTCCACTTT
-,TRBV10-3,-,TRBJ1-2,CAISALRGRTGYYGYTF,TGTGCCATCAGTGCTTTGAGGGGCAGAACAGGGTACTATGGCTACACCTTC
-,TRBV20-1,TRBD2,TRBJ2-2,CSATGLAGGGTGELFF,TGCAGTGCTACTGGACTAGCGGGAGGGGGCACCGGGGAGCTGTTTTTT
many,TRBV10-3,-,TRBJ2-7,CAISEAGQSSYEQYF,TGTGCCATCAGTGAGGCGGGACAATCCTCCTACGAGCAGTACTTC
-,TRBV29-1,-,TRBJ1-2,CSALRGGGYTF,TGCAGCGCCCTGAGGGGGGGTGGCTACACCTTC
few,TRBV2,-,TRBJ1-6,CASSPPSVGSPLHF,TGTGCCAGCAGTCCGCCCTCAGTGGGTTCACCCCTCCACTTT
-,TRBV10-3,-,TRBJ2-2,CAISEEGTGELFF,TGTGCCATCAGTGAGGAGGGCACCGGGGAGCTGTTTTTT
-,TRBV12-3/TRBV12-4,TRBD2,TRBJ2-6,CASSWGGNVLTF,TGTGCCAGCAGCTGGGGGGGCAACGTCCTGACTTTC
many,TRBV7-6,-,TRBJ1-1,CASSLERAFGEAFF,TGTGCCAGCAGCTTAGAACGGGCTTTCGGTGAAGCTTTCTTT
-,TRBV10-3,TRBD2,TRBJ2-7,CAMGAASGTVPTYEQYF,TGTGCCATGGGAGCGGCTAGCGGGACCGTGCCAACCTACGAGCAGTACTTC
-,TRBV9,-,TRBJ2-2,CASSVKAGELFF,TGTGCCAGCAGCGTAAAGGCAGGGGAGCTGTTTTTT
many,TRBV20-1,-,TRBJ1-1,CSASGVRNTEAFF,TGCAGTGCCTCCGGAGTCCGGAACACTGAAGCTTTCTTT
many,TRBV7-9,TRBD1,TRBJ1-1,CASSLKDRADTEAFF,TGTGCCAGCAGCTTAAAGGACAGGGCGGACACTGAAGCTTTCTTT
-,TRBV15,-,TRBJ2-5,CATSTKGREETQYF,TGTGCCACCAGCACCAAAGGGCGGGAAGAGACCCAGTACTTC
-,TRBV19,-,TRBJ2-2,CASRREGAVF,TGTGCCAGTAGACGCGAGGGAGCTGTTTTT
-,TRBV10-3,-,TRBJ1-6,CAISETVSYNSPLHF,TGTGCCATCAGTGAGACTGTCTCCTATAATTCACCCCTCCACTTT
-,TRBV7-2,TRBD2,TRBJ2-7,CASSWESSGTYEQYF,TGTGCCAGCAGCTGGGAGTCTAGCGGCACCTACGAGCAGTACTTC
once,TRBV29-1,TRBD1,TRBJ1-2,CSSPGQGDYGYTF,TGCAGCAGCCCGGGACAGGGGGACTATGGCTACACCTTC
many,TRBV29-1,-,TRBJ1-1,CSVQGAAVLSEAFF,TGCAGCGTCCAAGGCGCAGCGGTCCTTTCTGAAGCTTTCTTT
few,TRBV19,-,TRBJ1-3,CATTGGAGNTIYF,TGTGCCACTACCGGCGGCGCCGGCAACACCATATATTTT
-,TRBV15,-,TRBJ1-1,CATTALRTEAFF,TGTGCCACTACAGCACTTAGGACTGAAGCTTTCTTT
many,TRBV20-1,-,TRBJ1-5,CSAPDGGVHQPQHF,TGCAGTGCACCCGACGGTGGGGTCCATCAGCCCCAGCATTTT
-,TRBV25-1,TRBD1,TRBJ2-7,CASSPQGDREQYF,TGTGCCAGCTCACCACAGGGGGATCGCGAGCAGTACTTC
-,TRBV10-3,-,TRBJ2-3,CAISVTADTQYF,TGTGCCATCAGTGTGACCGCAGATACGCAGTATTTT
many,TRBV11-2,TRBD2,TRBJ2-2,CASSFQAGAGELFF,TGTGCCAGCAGCTTCCAAGCGGGAGCCGGGGAGCTGTTTTTT
few,TRBV20-1,TRBD2,TRBJ2-7,CSANRGTSGTYEQYF,TGCAGTGCAAATCGCGGGACTAGCGGTACCTACGAGCAGTACTTC
-,TRBV2,-,TRBJ1-5,CASRAPGRGSQPQHF,TGTGCCAGCAGGGCCCCTGGGAGGGGATCTCAGCCCCAGCATTTT
many,TRBV5-6,TRBD1,TRBJ2-5,CASSFGQGSETQYF,TGTGCCAGCAGCTTCGGACAGGGGTCGGAGACCCAGTACTTC
-,TRBV15,-,TRBJ1-1,CATSRERRTQRQVAFF,TGTGCCACCAGCAGAGAACGAAGGACTCAACGCCAGGTCGCTTTCTTT
many,TRBV15,-,TRBJ2-7,CATSRAINRGGYEQYF,TGTGCCACCAGCAGAGCTATTAACAGGGGGGGCTACGAGCAGTACTTC
-,TRBV9,-,TRBJ1-6,CASSLARGSNSPLHF,TGTGCCAGCAGCTTAGCGAGGGGGAGCAATTCACCCCTCCACTTT
-,TRBV11-2,-,TRBJ2-2,CASSLAGGFVLAGELFF,TGTGCCAGCAGCTTAGCGGGGGGCTTCGTCTTAGCCGGGGAGCTGTTTTTT
-,TRBV28,-,TRBJ1-3,CASSIDSQSGNTIYF,TGTGCCAGCAGTATCGACAGTCAGTCTGGAAACACCATATATTTT
-,TRBV25-1,-,TRBJ2-1,CASSGGELFYNEQFF,TGTGCCAGCAGTGGGGGGGAACTCTTCTACAATGAGCAGTTCTTC
many,TRBV4-1,-,TRBJ1-4,CATMNRLDNEKLFF,TGCGCCACCATGAACAGGCTCGATAATGAAAAACTGTTTTTT
many,TRBV20-1,-,TRBJ2-7,CSAVSGLGYEQYF,TGCAGTGCCGTTAGCGGCCTCGGCTACGAGCAGTACTTC
many,TRBV12-3/TRBV12-4,TRBD1,TRBJ1-5,CASSDRANQPQHF,TGTGCCAGCAGCGACAGGGCCAATCAGCCCCAGCATTTT
-,TRBV12-3/TRBV12-4,-,TRBJ1-6,CASSFRGYNSPLHF,TGTGCCAGCAGTTTTCGGGGATATAATTCACCCCTCCACTTT
few,TRBV10-3,TRBD1,TRBJ2-2,CAISEEGASGELFF,TGTGCCATCAGTGAGGAGGGGGCTTCTGGGGAGCTGTTTTTT
-,TRBV19,TRBD2,TRBJ2-5,CDIASGGQETQYF,TGTGACATCGCGAGCGGGGGCCAAGAGACCCAGTACTTC